The rows below give T cell receptor beta chains drawn from one sample of a study of human T cells and chemical hapten exposure. From the RACE reads, TCRdb called clonotypes with MiXCR, one entry per CDR3 protein. This repertoire shows approximately 320,000 distinct CDR3 sequences, 4.5% to 5.5% found once; its top ten account for over 7%. The input for sequencing was whole blood, taken in connection with sensitization to the hapten diphenylcyclopropenone (DPC). These receptors all come from a young woman with alopecia areata. Some clones in this sample may be carry-over from other donors' samples. The CDR3 runs from the conserved cysteine through the conserved F or W. The D gene is left open where the match is weak. Clone size is given for some rows only: seen once, a few or many times, or a class if the clone is expanded.

V gene	D gene	clone size	J gene	CDR3 DNA	CDR3 protein
TRBV24-1	-	few	TRBJ1-5	TGTGCCACCAGTGAAGTTGGAGATCAGCCCCAGCATTTT	CATSEVGDQPQHF
TRBV2	-	-	TRBJ2-1	TGTGCCAGCAGTGAAGAAGGTCCGGTACTGGGTGAGCAGTTCTTC	CASSEEGPVLGEQFF
TRBV20-1	TRBD2	-	TRBJ2-3	TGCAGTGCTCCGAGCGGGGGGGGCACAGATACGCAGTATTTT	CSAPSGGGTDTQYF
TRBV27	-	many	TRBJ1-2	TGTGCCAGCAGTTTCATCGGGGGACAAAACTATGGCTACACCTTC	CASSFIGGQNYGYTF
TRBV6-6	-	few	TRBJ1-2	TGTGCCAGCAGTGGCAGAGTGACCCTAAACTATGGCTACACCTTC	CASSGRVTLNYGYTF
TRBV10-3	TRBD2	-	TRBJ2-3	TGTGCCATCAGTGTTTCGACTAGCGGGGGAGCCACAGATACGCAGTATTTT	CAISVSTSGGATDTQYF
TRBV11-2	TRBD2	-	TRBJ2-1	TGTGCCAGCAGCTTTTCCTCGGGCGGGGGGGCTTTCAATGAGCAGTTCTTC	CASSFSSGGGAFNEQFF
TRBV29-1	-	-	TRBJ2-3	TGCAGCGTGGAGGTATCTACAGATACGCAGTATTTT	CSVEVSTDTQYF
TRBV6-6	TRBD1	many	TRBJ1-5	TGTGCCAGCATTCCAGGGGGATCAGGGCAGCCCCAGCATTTT	CASIPGGSGQPQHF
TRBV7-3	TRBD1	-	TRBJ2-3	TGTGCCAGCAGCTTAAACGGACAGGTCACAGATACGCAGTATTTT	CASSLNGQVTDTQYF
TRBV9	TRBD1	once	TRBJ1-6	TGTGCCAGCAGCGTAGCCCCGGGACAGGGTTATTCACCCCTCCACTTT	CASSVAPGQGYSPLHF
TRBV6-5	-	few	TRBJ1-2	TGTGCCAGCAGTTACTCCACAGGGTACTATGGCTACACCTTC	CASSYSTGYYGYTF
TRBV28	-	few	TRBJ2-7	TGTGCCAGCAGTTTAGGGCAGGTCGTCTACGAGCAGTACTTC	CASSLGQVVYEQYF
TRBV12-3/TRBV12-4	TRBD1	many	TRBJ1-4	TGTGCCAGCAGCGGGACAGGGCATAATGAAAAACTGTTTTTT	CASSGTGHNEKLFF
TRBV12-3/TRBV12-4	-	many	TRBJ2-5	TGTGCCAGCAGTGTGAGGGGATTAGAGACCCAGTACTTC	CASSVRGLETQYF
TRBV7-9	-	-	TRBJ2-1	TGTGCCAGCAGCCCCCGGGGAGCCTACAATGAGCAGTTCTTC	CASSPRGAYNEQFF
TRBV10-2	TRBD2	few	TRBJ2-5	TGCGCCAGCACGCCCAGCGGGGGAGAGACCCAGTACTTC	CASTPSGGETQYF
TRBV11-3	TRBD2	-	TRBJ2-1	TGTGCCAGCAGCTTAGTGGGGGAGGGGTACAATGAGCAGTTCTTC	CASSLVGEGYNEQFF
TRBV5-1	-	-	TRBJ1-5	TGCGCCAGCAGCTTGGGCGGGGGCGCCGGTCAGCCCCAGCATTTT	CASSLGGGAGQPQHF
TRBV6-5	TRBD2	-	TRBJ2-5	TGTGCCAGCAGTTACCGAGCGGGGGCCCAAGAGACCCAGTACTTC	CASSYRAGAQETQYF
TRBV6-2/TRBV6-3	TRBD1	many	TRBJ2-3	TGTGCCAGCAGTTTCGGGACAGGGGCTGTCACAGATACGCAGTATTTT	CASSFGTGAVTDTQYF
TRBV6-2/TRBV6-3	-	many	TRBJ1-1	TGTGCCAGCAGTTATCCGACAGAAGCTTTCTTT	CASSYPTEAFF
TRBV11-2	-	few	TRBJ1-4	TGTGCCAGCAGCTTATCACGAGGGACAACTAATGAAAAACTGTTTTTT	CASSLSRGTTNEKLFF
TRBV6-6	-	many	TRBJ1-1	TGTGCCAGCAGCCTCCTACAGGGTGCTGAAGCTTTCTTT	CASSLLQGAEAFF
TRBV29-1	-	many	TRBJ2-7	TGCAGCGTTCGAATCTCCTACGAGCAGTACTTC	CSVRISYEQYF
TRBV28	-	many	TRBJ1-6	TGTGCCAGCAGTTTATCGGGTTCACCCCTCCACTTT	CASSLSGSPLHF
TRBV2	-	many	TRBJ1-2	TGTGCCAGCAGTCAGGACCTGGAAAACTATGGCTACACCTTC	CASSQDLENYGYTF
TRBV6-2/TRBV6-3	-	few	TRBJ1-1	TGTGCCAGCAGCTATACTCAGGTTTACACTGAAGCTTTCTTT	CASSYTQVYTEAFF
TRBV2	TRBD1	-	TRBJ2-3	TGTGCCAGCAGCCGACAGGGCCCGCAGTATTTT	CASSRQGPQYF
TRBV12-3/TRBV12-4	-	many	TRBJ2-3	TGTGCCAGCAGCGCGAGGAATACGCAGTATTTT	CASSARNTQYF
TRBV5-5	TRBD1	few	TRBJ1-2	TGTGCCAGCAGCTCCGGTCCGGGACAGTGGTATGGCTACACCTTC	CASSSGPGQWYGYTF
TRBV4-3	TRBD1	many	TRBJ1-1	TGCGCCAGCAGCCAGGACCAGACAGGGGGCACTGAAGCTTTCTTT	CASSQDQTGGTEAFF
TRBV18	-	few	TRBJ2-4	TGTGCCAGCTCACGCGGACAGAGCCGACAAAACATTCAGTACTTC	CASSRGQSRQNIQYF
TRBV14	-	once	TRBJ2-3	TGTGCCAGCAGCCAAGCGACTCCTTCTCGCACAGATACGCAGTATTTT	CASSQATPSRTDTQYF
TRBV6-2/TRBV6-3	-	few	TRBJ1-5	TGTGCCAGCAGTCGTTCGGATAGCAATCAGCCCCAGCATTTT	CASSRSDSNQPQHF
TRBV15	-	-	TRBJ1-5	TGTGCCACCAGCAGATTTCCGACGGGAGGAAATCAGCCCCAGCATTTT	CATSRFPTGGNQPQHF
TRBV7-9	TRBD1	-	TRBJ1-2	TGTGCCAGCAGCTTATTTGACAGGGTTGACTACACCTTC	CASSLFDRVDYTF
TRBV6-2/TRBV6-3	-	few	TRBJ1-5	TGTGCCAGCAGTTACCCTGTCCAAAGGGGCAATCAGCCCCAGCATTTT	CASSYPVQRGNQPQHF
TRBV5-6	TRBD1	many	TRBJ1-6	TGTGCCAGCAGCTTGGACAGGGGCTTGAGCTCCTATAATTCACCCCTCCACTTT	CASSLDRGLSSYNSPLHF
TRBV28	TRBD2	many	TRBJ2-5	TGTGCCAGCAGTTTAGCTAGCGGTCAAGAGACCCAGTACTTC	CASSLASGQETQYF
TRBV6-2/TRBV6-3	-	many	TRBJ1-1	TGTGCCAGCAGTTACGCGGGGTTTGGACCCACTGAAGCTTTCTTT	CASSYAGFGPTEAFF
TRBV5-5	TRBD1	few	TRBJ1-2	TGTGCCAGCAGCTGGACAGGCTATGGCTACACCTTC	CASSWTGYGYTF
TRBV12-5	-	few	TRBJ2-3	TGTGCTAGTGGTGACGGGACTAGCACAGATACGCAGTATTTT	CASGDGTSTDTQYF
TRBV29-1	-	many	TRBJ1-6	TGCAGCGTTGCGGGACCTGATTCACCCCTCCACTTT	CSVAGPDSPLHF
TRBV3-1	TRBD2	-	TRBJ2-1	TGTGCCAGCAGCCAATCAACGGGGGGACGAAATAATGAGCAGTTCTTC	CASSQSTGGRNNEQFF
TRBV6-5	-	few	TRBJ2-3	TGTGCCAGCAGTTCCATTGGGACAGATACGCAGTATTTT	CASSSIGTDTQYF
TRBV5-1	TRBD1	few	TRBJ2-1	TGCGCCAGCAGTCTACAGGGGGGTGGACACAATGAGCAGTTCTTC	CASSLQGGGHNEQFF
TRBV4-3	-	-	TRBJ2-7	TGCGCCAGCAGCCAAGCCGCAGGGGGAGGATACGAGCAGTACTTC	CASSQAAGGGYEQYF
TRBV5-1	-	many	TRBJ1-2	TGCGCCAGCAGTTCGAATCCGACAGTTCCTGACTATGGCTACACCTTC	CASSSNPTVPDYGYTF
TRBV10-3	-	few	TRBJ2-1	TGTGCCATCAGTGAGTCGAAACAGTACAATGAGCAGTTCTTC	CAISESKQYNEQFF
TRBV5-1	-	few	TRBJ2-2	TGCGCCAGCAGCTTGGTCGAGGGCGGGGAGCTGTTTTTT	CASSLVEGGELFF